The 24 T cell receptor beta chains below were found in one sample sequenced in a study of blood T cells in healthy people across ages. With a J-beta primer mix and a sample-barcoded 5' primer, a second PCR ran 7 to 11 cycles. TCRdb used MiXCR to reprocess the 5' RACE reads, holding one entry per CDR3 protein. The table has about 1.5 million distinct CDR3 sequences, under 55% seen once. The sequencing input was blood. Receptors originate from a woman between 18 and 30 years old in good health.

This clonotype has a handful of counts. The chain joins TRBV9 to TRBJ2-3, with 8 bases aligning to TRBD2. The ends lost 0 bases at V and 5 bases at J; junction bases unmatched: 8. The CDR3 is made up of 16 amino acids. Germline CDR1 is SGDLS and CDR2 is YYNGEE. The CDR3 sequence is CASSVGNGGAGDTQYF. The CDR3 nucleotides are TGTGCCAGCAGCGTAGGGAACGGGGGGGCTGGAGATACGCAGTATTTT.

The chain joins TRBV28 to TRBJ2-7; D is possibly TRBD1 (6 bases). CDR3 size: 13 residues. From germline, CDR1 is MDHEN and CDR2 SYDVKM. Between the trimmed V and J ends, which lost 5 bases and 8 bases, there was a span of 16 bases. CDR3 DNA sequence: TGTGCCAGCAGTGCGGACAGTTTTCCCAAGCAGTACTTC. It translates to CASSADSFPKQYF.

The chain has TRBV20-1 and TRBJ1-1; D perhaps matches TRBD1 (5 bases). The germline CDR1 and CDR2 sequences are DFQATT and SNEGSKA (reference sequence). This CDR3 region has 11 residues. Deletions cut 6 bases from V and 8 bases from J, with 13 bases between. The CDR3 region has the DNA TGCAGTGCCAGGGCCGGATGGGAAGCTTTCTTT. Its protein product is CSARAGWEAFF.

V and J are TRBV5-5 and TRBJ1-2; possible D gene TRBD1, 5 bases. Germline values: CDR1 SGHKS, CDR2 YYEKEE (reference sequence). The CDR3 consists of 14 residues. Between the trimmed V and J ends, which lost 1 base and 4 bases, there was a span of 11 bases. The CDR3: CASSLIPGTYGYTF. CDR3 nucleotide sequence: TGTGCCAGCAGCTTGATCCCCGGGACCTATGGCTACACCTTC.

The chain joins TRBV6-6 to TRBJ1-2; no clear D gene. This CDR3 comprises 15 residues. The V end was cut by 0 bases, the J end by 0 bases, with 8 bases between. Germline V gene lookup returns CDR1 MNHNY and CDR2 SVGAGI (reference sequence). DNA of the CDR3: TGTGCCAGCAGTTACTCCAGCAAAGCTAACTATGGCTACACCTTC. Residues: CASSYSSKANYGYTF.

This clonotype was counted a single time. The gene calls are TRBV3-1 and TRBJ1-5; D is possibly TRBD1 (5 bases). This CDR3 is built from 16 residues. The germline CDR1 and CDR2 sequences are LGHDT and YNNKEL (reference sequence). Trimming left V 1 base short and J 7 bases short, with 17 bases between. Written as DNA, the CDR3 is TGTGCCAGCAGCCAAGGGCAGCCAGGGTTAGGGCAGCCCCAGCATTTT. The encoded protein is CASSQGQPGLGQPQHF.

This chain uses TRBV5-1 with TRBJ2-7; 8 bases agree with TRBD1. Germline values: CDR1 SGHRS, CDR2 YFSETQ. The V segment lost 0 bases and the J segment 3 bases; nucleotides outside the gene matches: 8. The length of the CDR3 is 16 residues. The CDR3 protein is CASSLDRDRRLYEQYF. The CDR3 DNA is TGCGCCAGCAGCTTGGACCGGGACAGGAGGCTCTACGAGCAGTACTTC.

This clonotype was counted between two and nine times. CDR3 in amino acids: CASSIARGGEKLFF. As DNA, the CDR3 is TGCGCCAGCAGCATAGCCAGGGGTGGAGAAAAACTGTTTTTT. The genes are TRBV5-1 and TRBJ1-4, with D possibly TRBD1 on 6 matching bases. Per germline, CDR1 SGHRS and CDR2 YFSETQ. With 4 bases removed from V and 8 bases from J, the gap between germline ends came to 15 bases. The CDR3 is 14 residues long.

Concerning this clonotype itself: One end of the junction fails to match germline, which may point to a read error. The gene calls are TRBV7-9 and TRBJ2-1; a weak D match, TRBD1 (6 bases). This CDR3 region has 14 residues. Germline-derived CDR1 and CDR2 are SEHNR and FQNEAQ (reference sequence). CDR3 sequence: CASTLGGSYNEQFF. For the CDR3, the DNA is TGTGCCAGCACCTTAGGGGGATCATACAATGAGCAGTTCTTC.

V gene TRBV4-1 combines with J gene TRBJ1-4; perhaps TRBD1 as D (6 bases). The CDR3 has 14 residues. The germline V and J ends were trimmed by 4 bases and 8 bases, with 14 bases remaining between them. Germline V gene data show CDR1 as MGHRA and CDR2 as YSYEKL. The DNA for the CDR3 is TGCGCCAGCAGCCCAGCCCCCGGGGGCGAAAAACTGTTTTTT. Translating gives CASSPAPGGEKLFF.

This clonotype was seen only a few times. The V and J genes are TRBV12-3 or TRBV12-4 and TRBJ2-1; 9 bases match TRBD1. The CDR3 loop spans 16 amino acids. The trim removed 7 bases at V and 4 bases at J, leaving 11 bases unmatched. This chain's CDR3 is CASTESGTGRYNEQFF. The CDR3 nucleotides read TGTGCCAGCACCGAGTCCGGGACAGGGCGATACAATGAGCAGTTCTTC.

This chain connects TRBV6-1 to TRBJ1-1; no reliable D call. The CDR3 spans 12 residues. V lost 2 bases to trimming and J lost 7 bases, with 8 bases between them. Germline CDR1 MNHNS, CDR2 SASEGT. This chain's CDR3 is CASSELNFEAFF. The CDR3 coding sequence is TGTGCCAGCAGTGAACTCAACTTTGAAGCTTTCTTT.

The chain employs TRBV20-1 and TRBJ1-1; D remains unclear. This CDR3 is built from 14 residues. Per the germline V gene, CDR1 is DFQATT and CDR2 is SNEGSKA (reference sequence). The V gene lost 1 base and the J gene lost 1 base, with 10 bases spanning the gap. CDR3 sequence (DNA): TGCAGTGCTAGAGCCCCAGGATGGAACACTGAAGCTTTCTTT. This codes for CSARAPGWNTEAFF.

The V gene is TRBV5-1, the J gene TRBJ2-5; maybe TRBD2 (6 bases). Germline V lookup: CDR1 SGHRS, CDR2 YFSETQ. The CDR3 runs to 13 residues. Trimming removed 6 bases from V and 11 bases from J, with 20 bases in between. The CDR3, as DNA: TGCGCCAGCAAAGACTTAGCGGACAATGAGCAGTACTTC. This encodes CASKDLADNEQYF.

This clonotype has only a few counts. The chain combines TRBV10-3 with TRBJ2-7; 9 bases fit TRBD1. This CDR3 is 13 amino acids long. Germline CDR1 reads ENHRY; CDR2 reads SYGVKD. The V segment lost 10 bases and the J segment 2 bases; nucleotides outside the gene matches: 6. DNA of the CDR3: TGTGCCACCGGACAGGGGTCCCCCTACGAGCAGTACTTC. Amino acid sequence: CATGQGSPYEQYF.

The chain recombines TRBV7-9 with TRBJ2-7; D is possibly TRBD1 or TRBD2 (5 bases each). Trimming pared 6 bases from V and 2 bases from J, leaving 17 bases between. Germline V gene lookup returns CDR1 SEHNR and CDR2 FQNEAQ (reference sequence). The CDR3 contains 15 residues. The CDR3 region has the DNA TGTGCCAGCAGGTTTAGGGGAGATCGGGCCTACGAGCAGTACTTC. This codes for CASRFRGDRAYEQYF.

This clonotype was recorded a few times. This chain joins TRBV29-1 and TRBJ2-5, with 10 bases identical to TRBD2. CDR3 size: 14 residues. Per germline, CDR1 SQVTM and CDR2 ANQGSEA. V lost 1 base, J lost 3 bases, and 2 bases stayed unmatched. The CDR3 DNA follows: TGCAGCGTTGAAGGGCTAGCGGGAGAAGAGACCCAGTACTTC. Translation gives CSVEGLAGEETQYF. Supplemented by reference TRBV29-1 and TRBJ2-5, the full variable domain reads SAVISQKPSRDICQRGTSLTIQCQVDSQVTMMFWYRQQPGQSLTLIATANQGSEATYESGFVIDKFPISRPNLTFSTLTVSNMSPEDSSIYLCSVEGLAGEETQYFGPGTRLLVL.

The chain has TRBV7-2 and TRBJ2-7; 10 bases match TRBD2. Losses at the gene ends were 5 bases for V and 5 bases for J; bases not matched to a gene: 12. The CDR3 length is 16 residues. CDR1 is SGHTA, CDR2 FQGNSA, per germline. CDR3 protein: CASSRNLAGVYHEQYF. CDR3 DNA sequence: TGTGCCAGCAGCCGGAACCTAGCGGGAGTTTACCACGAGCAGTACTTC.

As to this clonotype: Given a much more abundant clone one base away, this may be a read error. The chain has TRBV20-1 and TRBJ2-5; D may be TRBD2 (5 bases). The tail of the sequence fits TRBJ2-1 better, so the J call may be wrong. The CDR3 runs to 14 residues. CDR1 and CDR2 (germline): DFQATT, SNEGSKA (reference sequence). CDR3 sequence: CSARDAASQETQFF. CDR3 in DNA: TGCAGTGCTAGAGACGCCGCTAGCCAAGAGACCCAGTTCTTC.

This clonotype has just a few counts. The chain joins TRBV20-1 to TRBJ2-3, with a possible D match to TRBD1 (5 bases). This CDR3 region has 14 residues. Germline V gives CDR1 DFQATT, CDR2 SNEGSKA (reference sequence). The DNA for the CDR3 is TGCAGCGCCTCGACAGAGACTAGCACAGATACGCAGTATTTT. Residues: CSASTETSTDTQYF.

There are a few counts of this clonotype. The chain has TRBV5-1 and TRBJ2-7, with TRBD1 matching over 7 bases. The germline V gene has CDR1 SGHRS and CDR2 YFSETQ. V gave up 7 bases and J gave up 3 bases; unmatched junction bases: 7. This CDR3 spans 13 amino acids. CDR3 sequence: CASGTELYYEQYF. The CDR3 DNA is TGCGCCAGCGGGACAGAGCTTTACTACGAGCAGTACTTC. Full variable domain (outside the CDR3, taken from reference TRBV5-1 and TRBJ2-7): KAGVTQTPRYLIKTRGQQVTLSCSPISGHRSVSWYQQTPGQGLQFLFEYFSETQRNKGNFPGRFSGRQFSNSRSEMNVSTLELGDSALYLCASGTELYYEQYFGPGTRLTVT.

The chain recombines TRBV4-3 with TRBJ2-3, with 9 bases identical to TRBD2. Looked up from germline, CDR1 is LGHNA and CDR2 is YSLEER. V shed 2 bases and J 2 bases; nucleotides not matched to a gene: 2. This CDR3 spans 15 amino acids. The CDR3 region is CASSQLAGNTDTQYF. CDR3 nucleotides: TGCGCCAGCAGCCAACTAGCGGGGAACACAGATACGCAGTATTTT.

The chain couples TRBV13 to TRBJ2-5; a possible D gene is TRBD2 (6 bases). Germline V gene sequence: CDR1 PRHDT, CDR2 FYEKMQ (reference sequence). V shed 5 bases and J shed 5 bases, with 12 bases lying between them. This CDR3 has 13 residues. The CDR3 sequence is CASSRLARETQYF. The CDR3 region has the DNA TGTGCCAGCAGCCGTCTAGCGCGGGAGACCCAGTACTTC.

This rearrangement joins TRBV29-1 to TRBJ2-1; D is unresolved. V lost 2 bases and J lost 8, with 16 bases in between. Germline CDR1 is SQVTM and CDR2 is ANQGSEA. The CDR3 length is 14 residues. CDR3 bases: TGCAGCGTTGAATTGTCCAGATTGGCCCATGAGCAGTTCTTC. Translating it yields CSVELSRLAHEQFF.